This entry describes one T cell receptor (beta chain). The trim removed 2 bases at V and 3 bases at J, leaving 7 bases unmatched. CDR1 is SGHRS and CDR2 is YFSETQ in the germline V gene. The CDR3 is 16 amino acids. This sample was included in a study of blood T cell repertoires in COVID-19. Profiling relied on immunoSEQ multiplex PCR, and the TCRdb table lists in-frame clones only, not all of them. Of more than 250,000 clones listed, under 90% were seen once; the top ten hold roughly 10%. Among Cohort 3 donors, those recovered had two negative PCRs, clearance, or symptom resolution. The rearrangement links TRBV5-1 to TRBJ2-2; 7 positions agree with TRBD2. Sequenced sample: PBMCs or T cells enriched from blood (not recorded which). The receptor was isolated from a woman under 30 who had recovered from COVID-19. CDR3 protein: CASSFRGGSDTGELFF. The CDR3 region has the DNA TGCGCCAGCAGCTTCCGGGGCGGGAGTGACACCGGGGAGCTGTTTTTT.